Presented here are 17 T cell receptor beta chains from one specimen sequenced in a study of OX40 agonist ivuxolimab in advanced cancers. The assay was immunoSEQ multiplex PCR, and TCRdb's table has in-frame clones only and misses some. Of fewer than 85,000 clones listed, around 83% were seen once; the top ten hold about 7%. This sample comprised CD4+ or CD8+ T cells sorted from blood, obtained in a trial of the OX40 agonist ivuxolimab. These receptors originate from an adult with an advanced solid tumor such as melanoma, head and neck, liver or kidney cancer.

V usage is TRBV29-1 and J usage is TRBJ2-6; no definite D call. The CDR3 length is 13 residues. V lost 7 bases, J lost 0 bases, and 7 bases lay in between. Per germline, CDR1 SQVTM and CDR2 ANQGSEA. The DNA for the CDR3 is TGCAGCGCTTTGGACTCTGGGGCCAACGTCCTGACTTTC. This sequence encodes CSALDSGANVLTF. Together with reference TRBV29-1 and TRBJ2-6, the CDR3 gives the full variable domain: SAVISQKPSRDICQRGTSLTIQCQVDSQVTMMFWYRQQPGQSLTLIATANQGSEATYESGFVIDKFPISRPNLTFSTLTVSNMSPEDSSIYLCSALDSGANVLTFGAGSRLTVL.

V is TRBV7-2 and J is TRBJ2-1; D possibly uses TRBD1 or TRBD2 (6 bases each). Trimming pared 5 bases from V and 8 bases from J, leaving 13 bases between. From germline, CDR1 is SGHTA and CDR2 FQGNSA. There are 13 residues in the CDR3. CDR3 loop: CASSGGPGDEQFF. CDR3 coding DNA: TGTGCCAGCAGCGGGGGGCCTGGGGATGAGCAGTTCTTC.

This chain's CDR3 is CASSLGWGDTGELFF. The DNA of the CDR3 is TGTGCCAGCAGCTTAGGCTGGGGAGACACCGGGGAGCTGTTTTTT. V gene TRBV7-9 combines with J gene TRBJ2-2, with D perhaps matching TRBD2 (5 bases). Germline CDR1 and CDR2: SEHNR and FQNEAQ (reference sequence). The V gene lost 1 base and the J gene lost 3 bases, with 9 bases spanning the gap. The CDR3 has 15 residues.

This chain connects TRBV7-8 to TRBJ2-3; 7 bases are shared with TRBD2. Trimming at V came to 5 bases and at J to 0 bases, leaving 14 bases not matched to a gene. The CDR3 is 18 residues long. CDR1 SGHVS and CDR2 FQNEAQ come from the germline V gene. The CDR3 spells CASSISPPSSGSTDTQYF. The CDR3 DNA sequence: TGTGCCAGCAGCATATCCCCTCCATCTAGCGGTAGCACAGATACGCAGTATTTT.

J is TRBJ1-1 and V is TRBV7-9; no firm D call. Germline CDR1 is SEHNR and CDR2 is FQNEAQ (reference sequence). V lost 1 base and J lost 1, with 7 bases in between. CDR3 length equals 14 residues. Here the CDR3 reads CASSLGAGNTEAFF. For the CDR3, the DNA is TGTGCCAGCAGCTTAGGGGCGGGGAACACTGAAGCTTTCTTT.

This clone was observed a few times. The chain recombines TRBV4-1 with TRBJ1-4; D is possibly TRBD1 (5 bases). The V gene's germline CDR1 is MGHRA and CDR2 YSYEKL. V was trimmed by 4 bases and J by 6 bases, leaving 15 bases between them. The CDR3 has 15 amino acids. CDR3 DNA: TGCGCCAGCAGCCGCGCGGAAGGGGAAGATGAAAAACTGTTTTTT. It encodes CASSRAEGEDEKLFF.

V gene TRBV7-2 combines with J gene TRBJ2-1; D is unclear. Deletions cut 4 bases from V and 0 bases from J, with 19 bases between. Per germline, CDR1 SGHTA and CDR2 FQGNSA. The CDR3 sequence is 18 residues long. CDR3 residues: CASSSKDPRLSSYNEQFF. In nucleotides, the CDR3 is TGTGCCAGCAGCTCCAAGGACCCGCGACTGAGCTCCTACAATGAGCAGTTCTTC.

This rearrangement joins TRBV4-1 to TRBJ1-3; D possibly corresponds to TRBD1 (5 bases). Trimming stripped 0 bases from V and 4 bases from J, with 13 bases between. The CDR3 is 16 residues long. Germline CDR1 and CDR2: MGHRA and YSYEKL. The CDR3 sequence is CASSQDLPGFGNTIYF. The DNA for the CDR3 is TGCGCCAGCAGCCAAGATCTTCCAGGGTTCGGAAACACCATATATTTT.

This chain uses TRBV27 with TRBJ2-5; D might be TRBD2 (6 bases). Germline V gene sequence: CDR1 MNHEY, CDR2 SMNVEV (reference sequence). There are 16 residues in the CDR3. Trimming pared 4 bases from V and 0 bases from J, leaving 15 bases between. CDR3 in DNA: TGTGCCAGCAGTTCCGATGGGAGGTTGGACCAAGAGACCCAGTACTTC. Translating gives CASSSDGRLDQETQYF.

V gene TRBV28 combines with J gene TRBJ1-4; 9 bases line up with TRBD1. The germline CDR1 and CDR2 sequences are MDHEN and SYDVKM. Trimming cost V 6 bases and J 5 bases; bases outside gene matches: 7. There are 15 residues in the CDR3. The CDR3 loop is CASRPDRGANEKLFF. CDR3 sequence (DNA): TGTGCCAGCAGACCCGACAGGGGGGCGAATGAAAAACTGTTTTTT.

The V call is TRBV6-1, the J call TRBJ1-1; D is unresolved. V gave up 2 bases and J gave up 7 bases, with 11 bases separating them. The CDR3 runs to 13 residues. Germline CDR1 reads MNHNS; CDR2 reads SASEGT. The CDR3 DNA sequence: TGTGCCAGCAGTGAATTTGGGTTAGGTGAAGCTTTCTTT. Translated: CASSEFGLGEAFF.

The chain has TRBV15 and TRBJ1-1; D unclear. The V end was cut by 0 bases, the J end by 2 bases, with 7 bases between. CDR1 and CDR2 (germline): LNHNV, YYDKDF (reference sequence). The CDR3 extends over 14 amino acids. CDR3 nucleotides: TGTGCCACCAGCAGAGATGGCGGTAACACTGAAGCTTTCTTT. Encoded protein: CATSRDGGNTEAFF.

This CDR3 reads CASSPNRAPGLLQETQYF. The CDR3 DNA reads TGTGCCAGCAGCCCTAATCGGGCACCGGGACTTCTCCAAGAGACCCAGTACTTC. The J gene is TRBJ2-5, the V gene TRBV7-2, with a possible D match to TRBD2 (6 bases). The CDR3 is 18 amino acids. V lost 5 bases, J lost 1 base, and 23 bases lay in between. Germline CDR1 SGHTA, CDR2 FQGNSA.

CDR3 residues: CAPAFRQLNSPLHF. The CDR3 DNA sequence: TGTGCGCCAGCATTTAGACAGTTGAATTCACCCCTCCACTTT. This chain links TRBV27 with TRBJ1-6; weak D call: TRBD1 (5 bases). From germline, CDR1 is MNHEY and CDR2 SMNVEV (reference sequence). The length of the CDR3 is 14 residues.

The rearrangement uses TRBV7-2 and TRBJ2-7, with TRBD2 matching over 7 bases. The CDR3 runs to 15 residues. Germline trimming cut 0 bases from V and 0 bases from J; bases unmatched to any gene: 2. CDR1 SGHTA and CDR2 FQGNSA come from the germline V gene. CDR3 in amino acids: CASSLAGGSSYEQYF. The CDR3 DNA reads as TGTGCCAGCAGCTTAGCAGGCGGGAGCTCCTACGAGCAGTACTTC.

This clone showed up just once. The J gene is TRBJ2-4, the V gene TRBV9, with 10 bases aligning to TRBD1. This CDR3 has 17 residues. Trimming removed 3 bases from V and 5 bases from J; junction bases left unmatched: 11. Germline loops: CDR1 SGDLS, CDR2 YYNGEE. CDR3 DNA: TGTGCCAGCAGCGATCACGGGGGACAGGGGATCGAAAACATTCAGTACTTC. Its protein is CASSDHGGQGIENIQYF.

The chain combines TRBV6-6 with TRBJ2-3; 11 bases fit TRBD1. Germline V lookup: CDR1 MNHNY, CDR2 SVGAGI (reference sequence). The CDR3 contains 16 residues. V shed 7 bases and J 1 base; nucleotides not matched to a gene: 7. The CDR3 region is CASTGTGGRGTDTQYF. DNA for the CDR3: TGTGCCAGCACGGGGACAGGGGGGAGGGGCACAGATACGCAGTATTTT.